A single sample is the source of the 21 T cell receptor beta chains below, sequenced in a study of liver allograft versus peripheral blood T cells. About the study: Graft-liver T cell receptor repertoires were compared against recipient peripheral blood repertoires.

TCRdb reprocessed the reads via MiXCR and lists one record per CDR3 protein. The data contain some 2,000 distinct CDR3 sequences, over 12% of them seen just once; the ten biggest clones take up about 9.9%. All receptors come from a human patient who had a liver transplant. The graft donor may have given rise to some T cells.

By share, this clonotype counts as medium-sized. The genes are TRBV18 and TRBJ1-5; 9 bases are a match to TRBD1. The CDR3 length is 15 residues. The ends lost 6 bases at V and 2 bases at J; junction bases unmatched: 5. Germline assignment: CDR1 KGHSH and CDR2 LQKENI. Here the CDR3 reads CASSQTGGGNQPQHF. The CDR3 DNA is TGTGCCAGCTCCCAGACAGGGGGGGGCAATCAGCCCCAGCATTTT.

The chain carries TRBV3-1 and TRBJ1-1; D remains unclear. This CDR3 is 13 amino acids long. V lost 1 base to trimming and J lost 4 bases, with 7 bases between them. Germline V gene data show CDR1 as LGHDT and CDR2 as YNNKEL (reference sequence). For the CDR3, the DNA is TGTGCCAGCAGCCAAGTGGAAGGCACTGAAGCTTTCTTT. It is translated as CASSQVEGTEAFF.

This clonotype was seen ten or more times. The chain uses TRBV2 and TRBJ2-1; weak D call: TRBD2 (6 bases). The V and J ends lost 3 bases and 8 bases respectively, with 8 bases between them. The CDR3 spans 12 residues. The germline V gene has CDR1 SNHLY and CDR2 FYNNEI. The CDR3 is CASSETSDEQFF. The CDR3 bases are TGTGCCAGCAGTGAGACTAGTGATGAGCAGTTCTTC.

Within the sample, this clonotype is large (0.1 to 1%). The chain couples TRBV19 to TRBJ1-5; 8 positions agree with TRBD1. The CDR3 is made up of 14 amino acids. V shed 6 bases, J shed 7 bases, and the junction held 8 bases outside the gene matches. Per the germline V gene, CDR1 is LNHDA and CDR2 is SQIVND (reference sequence). The CDR3, as DNA: TGTGCCAGTAGATCTGACAGGGGTTTCCAGCCCCAGCATTTT. Amino acids: CASRSDRGFQPQHF.

Within the sample, this clonotype is medium-sized. This chain links TRBV5-5 with TRBJ1-2; tentative D call: TRBD1 (6 bases). Germline V gene lookup returns CDR1 SGHKS and CDR2 YYEKEE (reference sequence). The CDR3 has 15 amino acids. V lost 4 bases, J lost 4 bases, and 17 bases lay in between. CDR3 nucleotide sequence: TGTGCCAGCAGCCTCCTGGGACAAGGGTTCTATGGCTACACCTTC. This translates into CASSLLGQGFYGYTF.

As concerns this clonotype: A single base is all that separates this from a far larger clone, so a read error is likely. It is likely a read error, because the conserved phenylalanine at the end of the CDR3 is missing. This chain links TRBV6-1 with TRBJ1-2; TRBD1 might be the D (5 bases). The germline V gene has CDR1 MNHNS and CDR2 SASEGT. V lost 5 bases and J lost 8, with 18 bases in between. This CDR3 has 14 amino acids. The CDR3 nucleotides read TGTGCCAGCAGTTACACCGGAGGAGGGGAAGGCTACACCTAC. The encoded protein is CASSYTGGGEGYTY.

Comments on this clonotype: A far larger clone is one base from this, pointing to a likely read error. V usage is TRBV5-5 and J usage is TRBJ1-3; D possibly corresponds to TRBD1 (5 bases). Germline CDR1 reads SGHKS; CDR2 reads YYEKEE (reference sequence). CDR3 length: 15 residues. The CDR3 is CVSSLGSRVGNTIYF. CDR3 coding DNA: TGTGTCAGCAGCTTAGGGAGCAGGGTCGGAAACACCATATATTTT.

By sample share, this clonotype is medium-sized. This rearrangement joins TRBV25-1 to TRBJ1-1; weak D call: TRBD1 (5 bases). Per the germline V gene, CDR1 is MGHDK and CDR2 is SYGVNS. The CDR3 has 15 amino acids. V lost 1 base to trimming and J lost 4 bases, with 13 bases between them. CDR3 DNA: TGTGCCAGCAGTGAATTGGGCAGGGAGGTCACTGAAGCTTTCTTT. This translates into CASSELGREVTEAFF.

In this sample, this clonotype is medium-sized (0.01 to 0.1%). The chain is built from TRBV12-3 or TRBV12-4 and TRBJ2-7, with unresolved D. The CDR3 runs 11 residues. The V gene lost 1 base and the J gene lost 4 bases, with 2 bases spanning the gap. The CDR3 nucleotides are TGTGCCAGCAGTTTAGGGTACGAGCAGTACTTC. Translating gives CASSLGYEQYF.

To note about this clonotype: One end of the junction fails to match germline, which may point to a read error. The chain joins TRBV18 to TRBJ1-1, with D perhaps matching TRBD1 (6 bases). In germline, CDR1 is KGHSH, CDR2 LQKENI. CDR3 length: 13 residues. Here the CDR3 DNA reads TGTACCAGCTCCTCGACAGGCTACACTGAAGCTTTCTTT. Translation: CTSSSTGYTEAFF.

In regard to this clonotype: Since a far larger clone is one base different, this is likely a read error. The genes are TRBV2 and TRBJ1-5, with D perhaps TRBD1 (5 bases). V lost 4 bases, J lost 2 bases, and 12 bases lay in between. The CDR3 runs to 15 residues. In germline, CDR1 is SNHLY, CDR2 FYNNEI. The CDR3 nucleotides are TGTGCCAGCAGTGTAGGGGTGAGGGGCAATCAGCCCCAGCATTTT. Encoded protein: CASSVGVRGNQPQHF. Combining the CDR3 with reference TRBV2 and TRBJ1-5 gives the whole variable domain EPEVTQTPSHQVTQMGQEVILRCVPISNHLYFYWYRQILGQKVEFLVSFYNNEISEKSEIFDDQFSVERPDGSNFTLKIRSTKLEDSAMYFCASSVGVRGNQPQHFGDGTRLSIL.

This clonotype is medium-sized by share. This chain uses TRBV5-6 with TRBJ1-3; a weak D match, TRBD1 (5 bases). This CDR3 region has 15 residues. CDR1 SGHDT and CDR2 YYEEEE come from the germline V gene. Trimming removed 0 bases from V and 4 bases from J, with 11 bases in between. CDR3 in DNA: TGTGCCAGCAGCTTGGTAGGGGTAAAAGGAAACACCATATATTTT. This encodes CASSLVGVKGNTIYF.

This clonotype is termed medium-sized. The chain joins TRBV18 to TRBJ2-7; TRBD1 matches at 7 bases. The CDR3 has 13 amino acids. Germline V gene sequence: CDR1 KGHSH, CDR2 LQKENI. With 5 bases clipped from V and 3 bases from J, the junction kept 4 bases outside the gene matches. The CDR3 nucleotides read TGTGCCAGCTCATCGACAGGGTTCTACGAGCAGTACTTC. Protein: CASSSTGFYEQYF.

This clonotype is classed as medium-sized (0.01 to 0.1%). V is TRBV18 and J is TRBJ2-2; D not certain. Trimming removed 6 bases from V and 2 bases from J, with 16 bases in between. CDR3 size: 16 residues. Germline CDR1 KGHSH, CDR2 LQKENI. CDR3 DNA sequence: TGTGCCAGCTCCCCAAAGAGGCTTCTAAACACCGGGGAGCTGTTTTTT. This encodes CASSPKRLLNTGELFF.

In its sample, this clonotype is medium-sized (0.01 to 0.1%). V usage is TRBV7-3 and J usage is TRBJ2-7, with TRBD1 matching 10 bases. J gave up 4 bases and V 5 bases, and 8 bases lay outside the gene matches. Germline V gene data show CDR1 as SGHTA and CDR2 as FQGTGA. The CDR3 consists of 15 residues. Here the CDR3 reads CASSPQGTGEYEQYF. The DNA of the CDR3 is TGTGCCAGCAGCCCTCAAGGGACAGGGGAATACGAGCAGTACTTC.

This clonotype was detected only once. The genes are TRBV19 and TRBJ1-5, with a weak D call TRBD1 (5 bases). The germline CDR1 and CDR2 sequences are LNHDA and SQIVND (reference sequence). V lost 6 bases to trimming and J lost 10 bases, with 16 bases between them. The length of the CDR3 is 13 residues. CDR3 nucleotide sequence: TGTGCCAGTAGCACCGGGACTCTCGAACCCCAGCATTTT. It encodes CASSTGTLEPQHF.

The table lists this clonotype with a count of one. The chain joins TRBV29-1 to TRBJ1-4, with TRBD1 matching over 8 bases. The CDR3 is made up of 16 amino acids. Germline assignment: CDR1 SQVTM and CDR2 ANQGSEA. The V gene end was trimmed by 5 bases and the J gene end by 6 bases; junction bases not matched to a gene: 14. DNA for the CDR3: TGCAGCGTTAAGCGCAGGGGGCCCGTCAGAGATGAAAAACTGTTTTTT. Translation: CSVKRRGPVRDEKLFF.

Relative to its sample, this clonotype is medium-sized. This chain connects TRBV5-6 to TRBJ1-1; D uncertain. The V end lost 5 bases, the J end lost 0 bases, and 11 bases lay between the germline ends. The V gene's germline CDR1 is SGHDT and CDR2 YYEEEE. This CDR3 has 14 residues. The CDR3 sequence: CASSFGPLNTEAFF. The CDR3 nucleotides read TGTGCCAGCAGTTTCGGTCCCCTGAACACTGAAGCTTTCTTT.

This clonotype counts as medium-sized (0.01 to 0.1%). The J gene is TRBJ1-2, the V gene TRBV7-9, with 7 bases identical to TRBD1. CDR3 length equals 13 residues. The germline V gene has CDR1 SEHNR and CDR2 FQNEAQ (reference sequence). V dropped 5 bases and J dropped 5; count of bases not matched to a gene: 5. The CDR3 here is CASSLTGDYGYTF. Written as DNA, the CDR3 is TGTGCCAGCAGCCTTACAGGGGATTATGGCTACACCTTC.

This clonotype ranks as medium-sized (0.01 to 0.1%). The CDR3 DNA reads TGTGCCAGCAGTTTGTTCGGGGACACCTCCTACGAGCAGTACTTC. The encoded protein is CASSLFGDTSYEQYF. The rearrangement links TRBV12-3 or TRBV12-4 to TRBJ2-7; perhaps TRBD1 as D (6 bases). Trimming removed 3 bases at V and 0 bases at J, with 12 bases between. This CDR3 comprises 15 residues.

This clonotype qualifies as medium-sized. V and J are TRBV7-9 and TRBJ1-5, with 8 bases lining up with TRBD1. This CDR3 has 14 amino acids. Germline loops: CDR1 SEHNR, CDR2 FQNEAQ (reference sequence). V was pared by 6 bases and J by 5 bases, with 6 bases of the junction left unmatched. CDR3 nucleotide sequence: TGTGCCAGCAGTTCAGGACAGGGACATCAGCCCCAGCATTTT. Encoded protein: CASSSGQGHQPQHF.